The clone carrying this T cell receptor beta chain came up many times. This entry comes from a study of identical twins. Germline assignment: CDR1 SGHRS and CDR2 YFSETQ. Trimming pared 0 bases from V and 0 bases from J, leaving 10 bases between. The CDR3 runs 15 residues. In TCRdb, the 5' RACE reads were re-called with MiXCR into one record per CDR3 protein. The sample lists about 240,000 distinct CDR3 sequences, about 10% occurring once. Sequencing input: memory T cells sorted from blood. The receptor comes from a man aged 50-60 years in good health. The chain recombines TRBV5-1 with TRBJ2-7; D unresolved. CDR3 DNA sequence: TGCGCCAGCAGCTTGGCCCCCGAAAGCTCCTACGAGCAGTACTTC. This sequence encodes CASSLAPESSYEQYF.